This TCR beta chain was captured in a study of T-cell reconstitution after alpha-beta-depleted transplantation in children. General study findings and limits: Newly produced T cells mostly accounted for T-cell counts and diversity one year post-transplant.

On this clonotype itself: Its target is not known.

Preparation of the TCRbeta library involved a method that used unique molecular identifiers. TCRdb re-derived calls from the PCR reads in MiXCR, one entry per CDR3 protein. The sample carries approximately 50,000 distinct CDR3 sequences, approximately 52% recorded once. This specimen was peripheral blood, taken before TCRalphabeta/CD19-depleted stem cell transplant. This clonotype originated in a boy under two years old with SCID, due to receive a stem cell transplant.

The CDR3 DNA sequence: TGTGCCAGCAGCCGGGGGTTTGTTGAGCAGTTCTTC. Its translation: CASSRGFVEQFF. The chain has TRBV6-2 or TRBV6-3 and TRBJ2-1; weak D call: TRBD2 (6 bases). Trimming shortened V by 6 bases and J by 9 bases, and 12 bases separated the two germline ends. Germline loops: CDR1 MNHEY, CDR2 SVGEGT. The CDR3 spans 12 residues.